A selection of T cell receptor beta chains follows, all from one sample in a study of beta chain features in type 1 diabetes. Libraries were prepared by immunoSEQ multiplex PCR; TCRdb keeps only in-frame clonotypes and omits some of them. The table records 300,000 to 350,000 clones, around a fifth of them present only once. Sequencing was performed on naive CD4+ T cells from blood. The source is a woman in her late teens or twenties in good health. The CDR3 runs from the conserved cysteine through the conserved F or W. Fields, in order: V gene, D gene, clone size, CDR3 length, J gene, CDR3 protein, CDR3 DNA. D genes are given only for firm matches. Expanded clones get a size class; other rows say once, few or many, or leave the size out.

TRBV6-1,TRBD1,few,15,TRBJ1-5,CASRQDRVGNQPQHF,TGTGCCAGCAGGCAGGACAGGGTTGGCAATCAGCCCCAGCATTTT
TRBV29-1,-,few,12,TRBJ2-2,CSVESRTGELFF,TGCAGCGTTGAATCCCGTACCGGGGAGCTGTTTTTT
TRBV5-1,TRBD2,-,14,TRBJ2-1,CASSFAGVRNEQFF,TGCGCCAGCAGCTTTGCGGGAGTTCGCAATGAGCAGTTCTTC
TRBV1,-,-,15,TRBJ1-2,CTSSQVRDFAGGYTF,TGCACCAGCAGCCAAGTTCGTGACTTTGCGGGTGGCTACACCTTC
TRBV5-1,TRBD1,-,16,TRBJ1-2,CATNSGQGANIGGYTF,TGCGCCACCAATTCGGGACAGGGGGCGAATATCGGTGGCTACACCTTC
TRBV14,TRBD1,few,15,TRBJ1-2,CASSQAGTGVGGYTF,TGTGCCAGCAGCCAAGCCGGGACAGGGGTAGGAGGCTACACCTTC
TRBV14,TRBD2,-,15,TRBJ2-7,CASSSRLAGGAEQYF,TGTGCCAGCAGCTCTAGGCTAGCGGGAGGGGCCGAGCAGTACTTC
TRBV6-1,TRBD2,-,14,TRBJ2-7,CASRSGLAGYEQYF,TGTGCCAGCAGATCGGGACTAGCGGGCTACGAGCAGTACTTC
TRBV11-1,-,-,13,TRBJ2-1,CASSSHQRREQFF,TGTGCCAGCAGCTCCCACCAGAGGCGTGAGCAGTTCTTC
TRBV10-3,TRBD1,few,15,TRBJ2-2,CAITRDSANTGELFF,TGTGCCATCACCCGGGACAGCGCGAACACCGGGGAGCTGTTTTTT